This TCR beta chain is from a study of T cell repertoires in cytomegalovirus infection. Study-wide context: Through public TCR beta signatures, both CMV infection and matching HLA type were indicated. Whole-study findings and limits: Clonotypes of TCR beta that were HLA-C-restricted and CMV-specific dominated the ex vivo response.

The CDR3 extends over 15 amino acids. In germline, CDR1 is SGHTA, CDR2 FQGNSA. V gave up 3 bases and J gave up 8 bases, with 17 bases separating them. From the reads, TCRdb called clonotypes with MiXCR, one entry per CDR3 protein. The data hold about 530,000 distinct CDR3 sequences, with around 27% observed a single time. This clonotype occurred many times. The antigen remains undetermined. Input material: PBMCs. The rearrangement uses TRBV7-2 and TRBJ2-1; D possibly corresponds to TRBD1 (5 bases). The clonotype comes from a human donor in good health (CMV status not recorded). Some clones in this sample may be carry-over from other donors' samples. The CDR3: CASSFRVGSGHEQFF. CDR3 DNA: TGTGCCAGCAGCTTCAGGGTAGGGTCGGGCCATGAGCAGTTCTTC.